This TCR beta chain was sequenced in a study of blood T cell repertoires in COVID-19. Study in general: Samples came from the United States, Italy and Spain, spanning acute and convalescent COVID-19.

The V segment lost 5 bases and the J segment 3 bases; nucleotides outside the gene matches: 10. CDR3 length: 16 amino acids. Looked up from germline, CDR1 is SEHNR and CDR2 is FQNEAQ (reference sequence). Profiled with immunoSEQ multiplex PCR; TCRdb holds only in-frame clones, not every one. The profile shows about 170,000 clones, around nine tenths of them singletons. This chain joins TRBV7-9 and TRBJ2-5; TRBD2 matches 9 bases. This receptor was taken from a man aged 18-30 years with active or convalescent COVID-19. Sample: peripheral blood. The CDR3: CASSQGLAGRKETQYF. CDR3 nucleotides: TGTGCCAGCAGCCAGGGGCTAGCGGGGAGGAAAGAGACCCAGTACTTC.